The rows below give T cell receptor beta chains drawn from one sample of a study of blood T cell repertoires in COVID-19. Libraries were prepared by immunoSEQ multiplex PCR; TCRdb keeps only in-frame clonotypes and omits some of them. This sample has about 100,000 clones, with approximately 86% found just once. Sequencing was performed on peripheral blood. The origin of the receptors is a man aged 45-60 years with active or convalescent COVID-19. Each CDR3 is given with its conserved first and last residue. The order of the fields is J gene, V gene, clone size, D gene, CDR3 protein, CDR3 DNA. D genes are given only for firm matches. Clone size is stated in some rows and not others, as once, few, many or a class when expanded.

TRBJ1-6,TRBV6-1,.,.,CASSEGLSYSPLHF,TGTGCCAGCAGTGAAGGGTTGAGCTACTCACCCCTCCACTTT
TRBJ2-2,TRBV28,.,TRBD1,CASSSHAGGANTGELFF,TGTGCCAGCAGTTCACATGCAGGGGGCGCGAACACCGGGGAGCTGTTTTTT
TRBJ2-2,TRBV11-3,.,TRBD2,CASYRGDYTGELFF,TGTGCCAGCTATCGGGGGGACTACACCGGGGAGCTGTTTTTT
TRBJ1-1,TRBV19,once,.,CATSGVYEAFF,TGTGCCACCTCGGGGGTCTACGAAGCTTTCTTT
TRBJ2-1,TRBV4-1,.,.,CASSQPMTGSYNEQFF,TGCGCCAGCAGCCAACCCATGACGGGGAGTTACAATGAGCAGTTCTTC
TRBJ1-4,TRBV4-1,.,TRBD1,CASSRSGTEFEKLFF,TGCGCCAGCAGCCGATCCGGGACAGAATTTGAAAAACTGTTTTTT
TRBJ1-6,TRBV3-1/TRBV3-2,.,.,CASSPRGTTGSPLHF,TGTGCCAGCAGCCCCAGGGGTACTACAGGTTCACCCCTCCACTTT
TRBJ2-5,TRBV5-6,.,TRBD2,CASSTGLAGGRTQYF,TGTGCCAGCAGCACCGGACTAGCGGGGGGCAGAACCCAGTACTTC
TRBJ1-2,TRBV7-9,.,TRBD1,CASSFDRGDYGYTF,TGTGCCAGCAGCTTCGACAGGGGGGATTATGGCTACACCTTC
TRBJ1-5,TRBV3-1/TRBV3-2,.,.,CASSQNQGSNQPQHF,TGTGCCAGCAGCCAAAATCAGGGTTCCAATCAGCCCCAGCATTTT
TRBJ2-5,TRBV3-1/TRBV3-2,.,TRBD2,CASSQVLAGGPGQETQYF,TGTGCCAGCAGCCAAGTGCTAGCGGGGGGGCCGGGGCAAGAGACCCAGTACTTC
TRBJ2-2,TRBV18,.,.,CASSPEFKDTNTGELFF,TGTGCCAGCTCACCGGAGTTTAAGGACACGAACACCGGGGAGCTGTTTTTT
TRBJ1-2,TRBV7-2,.,TRBD1,CASSSTGTGGPGYTF,TGTGCCAGCAGCTCGACCGGGACAGGTGGTCCTGGCTACACCTTC
TRBJ2-1,TRBV5-4,.,TRBD2,CASSFTSGNNEQFF,TGTGCCAGCAGCTTCACTAGCGGAAACAATGAGCAGTTCTTC
TRBJ1-5,TRBV19,.,TRBD1,CASSPTGDNQPQHF,TGTGCCAGTAGCCCTACAGGGGACAATCAGCCCCAGCATTTT
TRBJ1-5,TRBV12-3/TRBV12-4,.,.,CASSLQGPAQHF,TGTGCCAGCAGTTTGCAGGGCCCAGCCCAGCATTTT
TRBJ1-3,TRBV30,.,.,CAWGGQNSGNTIYF,TGTGCCTGGGGGGGACAAAACTCTGGAAACACCATATATTTT
TRBJ2-7,TRBV12-3/TRBV12-4,.,.,CASRSASTYEQYF,TGTGCCAGCAGATCTGCGTCTACCTACGAGCAGTACTTC
TRBJ1-1,TRBV29-1,.,TRBD1,CSLGQGSGEAFF,TGCAGCCTCGGACAGGGGTCGGGTGAAGCTTTCTTT
TRBJ2-3,TRBV11-2,.,TRBD2,CASSSGLAPGHQTDTQYF,TGTGCCAGCAGCTCGGGACTAGCCCCGGGTCATCAAACAGATACGCAGTATTTT
TRBJ2-3,TRBV15,.,TRBD1,CATSRDRVNTDTQYF,TGTGCCACCAGCAGGGACAGGGTAAACACAGATACGCAGTATTTT
TRBJ1-1,TRBV29-1,few,.,CSVGQTNTEAFF,TGCAGCGTTGGACAGACAAACACTGAAGCTTTCTTT
TRBJ2-1,TRBV21-1,.,.,CASSKIYPGGSYNEQFF,TGTGCCAGCAGCAAAATTTATCCAGGGGGATCCTACAATGAGCAGTTCTTC
TRBJ2-2,TRBV30,.,TRBD1,CAWSPPGAGGHGELFF,TGTGCCTGGAGCCCCCCCGGCGCAGGGGGCCACGGGGAGCTGTTTTTT
TRBJ2-3,TRBV29-1,.,TRBD2,CSVGGTSGADTQYF,TGCAGCGTTGGCGGGACTAGCGGGGCGGATACGCAGTATTTT
TRBJ1-2,TRBV5-6,.,.,CASSLASPYGYTF,TGTGCCAGCAGCTTGGCGTCTCCCTATGGCTACACCTTC
TRBJ1-1,TRBV3-1/TRBV3-2,.,.,CASSHQNTEAFF,TGTGCCAGCAGCCATCAGAACACTGAAGCTTTCTTT
TRBJ2-7,TRBV11-2,.,TRBD2,CASSRLAGGPEQYF,TGTGCCAGCAGCCGACTAGCGGGGGGCCCCGAGCAGTACTTC
TRBJ2-7,TRBV14,.,TRBD1,CASSRLRQGEQYF,TGTGCCAGCAGCCGGCTTCGACAGGGGGAGCAGTACTTC
TRBJ1-6,TRBV27,.,.,CASSFGQSNSPLHF,TGTGCCAGCAGTTTCGGACAGAGTAATTCACCCCTCCACTTT
TRBJ1-5,TRBV18,.,TRBD1,CASSPTGVGNQPQHF,TGTGCCAGCTCACCTACAGGGGTTGGCAATCAGCCCCAGCATTTT
TRBJ2-7,TRBV5-1,.,TRBD2,CASSLAVSGGREQYF,TGCGCCAGCAGCTTGGCGGTTAGCGGGGGTCGCGAGCAGTACTTC
TRBJ1-3,TRBV18,.,.,CASSSSSGNTIYF,TGTGCCAGCTCGTCGAGCTCTGGAAACACCATATATTTT
TRBJ2-3,TRBV7-2,.,.,CASSHFRTSTDTQYF,TGTGCCAGCAGCCACTTCCGAACTAGCACAGATACGCAGTATTTT
TRBJ1-3,TRBV6-6,.,.,CASSWVAPEGNTIYF,TGTGCCAGCAGCTGGGTGGCCCCGGAGGGAAACACCATATATTTT
TRBJ1-4,TRBV4-3,.,.,CASSQDLAYPNEKLFF,TGCGCCAGCAGCCAAGATTTAGCCTATCCTAATGAAAAACTGTTTTTT
TRBJ2-2,TRBV10-1,.,.,CASSAGGRTGELFF,TGCGCCAGCAGTGCGGGGGGCAGGACCGGGGAGCTGTTTTTT
TRBJ2-1,TRBV4-1,.,.,CASSQTARGADLNEQFF,TGCGCCAGCAGCCAAACAGCACGGGGGGCCGACCTAAATGAGCAGTTCTTC
TRBJ1-4,TRBV29-1,.,.,CSVGLLGQREKLFF,TGCAGCGTTGGACTTCTAGGACAGAGAGAAAAACTGTTTTTT
TRBJ1-2,TRBV28,once,TRBD1,CASSPHAGGAYGYTF,TGTGCCAGCAGTCCTCACGCAGGGGGCGCGTATGGCTACACCTTC
TRBJ1-2,TRBV6-5,.,.,CASRQNYGYTF,TGTGCCAGCAGACAGAACTATGGCTACACCTTC
TRBJ2-7,TRBV6-5,once,TRBD1,CASSQGAPYEQYF,TGTGCCAGCAGCCAGGGGGCACCTTACGAGCAGTACTTC
TRBJ1-3,TRBV5-4,.,.,CASSLEDSISGNTIYF,TGTGCCAGCAGCTTGGAGGACAGCATCTCTGGAAACACCATATATTTT
TRBJ2-3,TRBV6-6,few,.,CASSYLDTQYF,TGTGCCAGCAGTTACCTTGATACGCAGTATTTT
TRBJ2-5,TRBV4-1,.,.,CASSQVQNGLAKKTQYF,TGCGCCAGCAGCCAAGTTCAAAACGGGTTGGCCAAAAAGACCCAGTACTTC
TRBJ2-5,TRBV4-1,.,.,CASSQLEETQYF,TGCGCCAGCAGCCAATTAGAGGAGACCCAGTACTTC
TRBJ2-3,TRBV30,.,TRBD2,CAWSRPGLAGGDTQYF,TGTGCCTGGAGCAGGCCGGGACTAGCGGGGGGCGATACGCAGTATTTT
TRBJ1-1,TRBV27,few,.,CASTKGAEAFF,TGTGCCAGCACCAAGGGGGCTGAAGCTTTCTTT
TRBJ1-2,TRBV28,few,.,CASSLIQNYGYTF,TGTGCCAGCAGTTTGATACAGAACTATGGCTACACCTTC
TRBJ2-5,TRBV20-1,.,.,CSAYRLETQYF,TGCAGTGCTTACAGGTTAGAGACCCAGTACTTC
TRBJ2-5,TRBV7-9,.,.,CASSPRGSQETQYF,TGTGCCAGCAGCCCAAGGGGGAGCCAAGAGACCCAGTACTTC
TRBJ1-5,TRBV12-3/TRBV12-4,once,.,CASSLNERQPQHF,TGTGCCAGCAGTTTAAATGAGAGACAGCCCCAGCATTTT
TRBJ2-3,TRBV7-9,.,TRBD1,CASSPDRGDTQYF,TGTGCCAGCAGCCCGGACAGGGGCGATACGCAGTATTTT